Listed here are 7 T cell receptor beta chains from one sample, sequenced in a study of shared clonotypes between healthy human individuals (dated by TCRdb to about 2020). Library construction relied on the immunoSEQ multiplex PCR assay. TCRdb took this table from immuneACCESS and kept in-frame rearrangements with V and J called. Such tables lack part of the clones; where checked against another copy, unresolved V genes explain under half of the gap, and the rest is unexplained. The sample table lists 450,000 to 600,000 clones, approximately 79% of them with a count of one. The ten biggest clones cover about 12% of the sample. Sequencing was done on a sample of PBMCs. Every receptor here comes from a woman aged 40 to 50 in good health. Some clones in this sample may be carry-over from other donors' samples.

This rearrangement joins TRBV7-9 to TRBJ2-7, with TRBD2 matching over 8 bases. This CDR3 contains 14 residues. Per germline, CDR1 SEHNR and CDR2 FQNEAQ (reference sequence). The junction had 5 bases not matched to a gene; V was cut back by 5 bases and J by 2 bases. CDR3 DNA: TGTGCCAGCAGCCCCCGGGGGGGTCCCTACGAGCAGTACTTC. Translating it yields CASSPRGGPYEQYF.

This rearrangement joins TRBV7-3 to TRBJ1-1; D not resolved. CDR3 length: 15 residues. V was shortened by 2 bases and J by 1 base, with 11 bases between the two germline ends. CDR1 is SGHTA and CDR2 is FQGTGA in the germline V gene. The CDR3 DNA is TGTGCCAGCAGCTTACGGCCGGCGACGAACACTGAAGCTTTCTTT. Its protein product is CASSLRPATNTEAFF.

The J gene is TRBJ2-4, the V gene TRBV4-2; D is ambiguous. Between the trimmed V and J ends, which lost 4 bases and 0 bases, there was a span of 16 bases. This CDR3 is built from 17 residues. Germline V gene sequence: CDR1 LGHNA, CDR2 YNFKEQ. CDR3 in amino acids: CASSPHIATQAKNIQYF. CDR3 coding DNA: TGTGCCAGCAGCCCGCATATAGCCACCCAAGCCAAAAACATTCAGTACTTC.

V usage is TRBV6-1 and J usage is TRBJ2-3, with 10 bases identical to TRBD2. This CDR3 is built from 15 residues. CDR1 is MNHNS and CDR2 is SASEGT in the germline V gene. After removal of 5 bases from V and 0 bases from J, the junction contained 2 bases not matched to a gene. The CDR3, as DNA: TGTGCCAGCAGTTTGACTAGCGGGAGCACAGATACGCAGTATTTT. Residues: CASSLTSGSTDTQYF.

This CDR3 is CATSAQGAYTEAFF. In nucleotides, the CDR3 is TGTGCCACCAGCGCACAGGGGGCATACACTGAAGCTTTCTTT. This chain links TRBV15 with TRBJ1-1; 9 bases are shared with TRBD1. The trim removed 5 bases at V and 3 bases at J, leaving 4 bases unmatched. CDR3 size: 14 residues. Germline CDR1 LNHNV, CDR2 YYDKDF (reference sequence).

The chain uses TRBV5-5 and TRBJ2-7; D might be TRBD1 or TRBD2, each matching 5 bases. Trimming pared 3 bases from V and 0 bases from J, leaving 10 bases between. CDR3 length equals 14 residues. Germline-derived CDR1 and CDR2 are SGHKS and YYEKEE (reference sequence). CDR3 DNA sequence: TGTGCCAGCAGCTGGGGACGGAGCTCCTACGAGCAGTACTTC. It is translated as CASSWGRSSYEQYF.

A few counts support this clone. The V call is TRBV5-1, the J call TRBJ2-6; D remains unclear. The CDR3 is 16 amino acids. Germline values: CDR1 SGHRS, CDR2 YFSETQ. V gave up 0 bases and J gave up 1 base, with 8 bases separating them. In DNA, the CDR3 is TGCGCCAGCAGCTTGGAGGTAGGGTCTGGGGCCAACGTCCTGACTTTC. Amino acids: CASSLEVGSGANVLTF. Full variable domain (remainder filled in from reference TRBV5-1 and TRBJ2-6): KAGVTQTPRYLIKTRGQQVTLSCSPISGHRSVSWYQQTPGQGLQFLFEYFSETQRNKGNFPGRFSGRQFSNSRSEMNVSTLELGDSALYLCASSLEVGSGANVLTFGAGSRLTVL.